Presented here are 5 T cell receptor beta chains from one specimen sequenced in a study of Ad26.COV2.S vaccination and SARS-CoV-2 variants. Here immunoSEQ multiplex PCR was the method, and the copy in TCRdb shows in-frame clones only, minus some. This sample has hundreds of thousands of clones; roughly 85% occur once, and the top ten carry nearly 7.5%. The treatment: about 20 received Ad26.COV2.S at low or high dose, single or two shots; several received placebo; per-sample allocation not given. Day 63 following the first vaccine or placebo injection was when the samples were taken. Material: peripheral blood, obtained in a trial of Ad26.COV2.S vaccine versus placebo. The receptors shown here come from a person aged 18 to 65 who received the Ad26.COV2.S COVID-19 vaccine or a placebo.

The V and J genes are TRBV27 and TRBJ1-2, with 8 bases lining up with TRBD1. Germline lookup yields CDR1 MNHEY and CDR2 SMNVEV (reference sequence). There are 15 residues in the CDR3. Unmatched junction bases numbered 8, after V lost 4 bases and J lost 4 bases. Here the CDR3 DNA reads TGTGCCAGCAGTTCTATCAGGGGGCCTGGCTATGGCTACACCTTC. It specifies CASSSIRGPGYGYTF.

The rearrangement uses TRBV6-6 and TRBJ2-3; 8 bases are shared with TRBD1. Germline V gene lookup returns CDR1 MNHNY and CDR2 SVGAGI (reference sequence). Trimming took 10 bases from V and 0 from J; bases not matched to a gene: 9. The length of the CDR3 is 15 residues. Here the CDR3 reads CAIGTGPSSTDTQYF. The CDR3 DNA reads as TGTGCCATTGGGACAGGCCCTTCTAGCACAGATACGCAGTATTTT.

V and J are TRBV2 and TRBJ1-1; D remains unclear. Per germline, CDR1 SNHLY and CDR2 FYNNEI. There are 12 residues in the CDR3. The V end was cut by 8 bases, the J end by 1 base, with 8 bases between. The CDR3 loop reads CASATPNTEAFF. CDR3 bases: TGTGCCAGCGCTACTCCGAACACTGAAGCTTTCTTT. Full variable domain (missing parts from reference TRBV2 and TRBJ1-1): EPEVTQTPSHQVTQMGQEVILRCVPISNHLYFYWYRQILGQKVEFLVSFYNNEISEKSEIFDDQFSVERPDGSNFTLKIRSTKLEDSAMYFCASATPNTEAFFGQGTRLTVV.

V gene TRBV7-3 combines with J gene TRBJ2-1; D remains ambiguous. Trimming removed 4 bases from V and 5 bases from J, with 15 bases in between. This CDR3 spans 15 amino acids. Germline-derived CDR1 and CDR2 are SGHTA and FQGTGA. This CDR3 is CASSSTSRANNEQFF. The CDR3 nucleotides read TGTGCCAGCAGCTCCACGAGTCGGGCCAACAATGAGCAGTTCTTC. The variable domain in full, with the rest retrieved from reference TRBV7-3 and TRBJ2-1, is GAGVSQTPSNKVTEKGKYVELRCDPISGHTALYWYRQSLGQGPEFLIYFQGTGAADDSGLPNDRFFAVRPEGSVSTLKIQRTERGDSAVYLCASSSTSRANNEQFFGPGTRLTVL.

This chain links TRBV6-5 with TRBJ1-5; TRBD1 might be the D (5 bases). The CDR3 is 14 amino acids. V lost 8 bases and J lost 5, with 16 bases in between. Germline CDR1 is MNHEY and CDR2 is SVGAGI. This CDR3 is CASRQGLFDQPQHF. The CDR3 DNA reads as TGTGCCAGCCGTCAGGGACTTTTCGATCAGCCCCAGCATTTT.